The next 26 T cell receptor beta chains were all read from a single sample in a study of blood T cell repertoires in COVID-19. The assay was immunoSEQ multiplex PCR, and TCRdb's table has in-frame clones only and misses some. The sample records some 350,000 clones, 75% to 90% being singletons. Sequenced: PBMCs or T cells enriched from blood (not recorded which). These receptors all come from a man aged 18 to 30 who had recovered from COVID-19.

The table lists this clone with a count of one. The chain couples TRBV5-6 to TRBJ1-5; 9 bases match TRBD1. Germline V lookup: CDR1 SGHDT, CDR2 YYEEEE. The length of the CDR3 is 15 residues. Trimming cost V 4 bases and J 3 bases; bases outside gene matches: 5. CDR3 nucleotides: TGTGCCAGCAGCCGTTGGGACAGGGACAATCAGCCCCAGCATTTT. The encoded protein is CASSRWDRDNQPQHF.

The chain couples TRBV6-5 to TRBJ1-1; a possible D gene is TRBD1 (6 bases). The germline V gene has CDR1 MNHEY and CDR2 SVGAGI. The length of the CDR3 is 14 residues. The ends were cut back, 9 bases at V and 1 base at J, with 15 bases in the middle. The CDR3 here is CASCPGHRNTEAFF. CDR3 in DNA: TGTGCCAGTTGCCCGGGACATAGGAACACTGAAGCTTTCTTT.

The DNA of the CDR3 is TGTGCCAGCAGCGGATCCGGGGTGGGGTACGAGCAGTACTTC. Amino acids: CASSGSGVGYEQYF. The chain recombines TRBV27 with TRBJ2-7; a possible D gene is TRBD2 (5 bases). Germline V gives CDR1 MNHEY, CDR2 SMNVEV (reference sequence). V was clipped by 6 bases and J by 4 bases, with 16 bases between them. CDR3 size: 14 residues.

The V and J genes are TRBV28 and TRBJ1-2; D may be TRBD1 (6 bases). V gave up 7 bases and J gave up 1 base, with 19 bases separating them. The germline gives CDR1 MDHEN, CDR2 SYDVKM. This CDR3 has 16 residues. The CDR3 protein is CASKSSRGSLNYGYTF. Written as DNA, the CDR3 is TGTGCCAGCAAGTCTTCTAGGGGGAGCCTTAACTATGGCTACACCTTC.

The CDR3 sequence is CASSIRVAGGQENIQYF. The CDR3 nucleotides read TGTGCCAGTAGTATCAGAGTAGCGGGGGGGCAGGAAAACATTCAGTACTTC. The chain links TRBV19 to TRBJ2-4; the match to TRBD2 covers 11 bases. The ends lost 3 bases at V and 5 bases at J; junction bases unmatched: 9. There are 17 residues in the CDR3. Per the germline V gene, CDR1 is LNHDA and CDR2 is SQIVND (reference sequence). Based on the CDR3 plus reference TRBV19 and TRBJ2-4, the full variable domain is DGGITQSPKYLFRKEGQNVTLSCEQNLNHDAMYWYRQDPGQGLRLIYYSQIVNDFQKGDIAEGYSVSREKKESFPLTVTSAQKNPTAFYLCASSIRVAGGQENIQYFGAGTRLSVL.

This chain connects TRBV9 to TRBJ2-5; TRBD2 is a possible D gene (6 bases). This CDR3 comprises 17 residues. Trimming pared 0 bases from V and 0 bases from J, leaving 15 bases between. CDR1 SGDLS and CDR2 YYNGEE come from the germline V gene. This CDR3 reads CASSVALTGANQETQYF. CDR3 coding DNA: TGTGCCAGCAGCGTAGCCCTGACGGGAGCGAACCAAGAGACCCAGTACTTC.

The rearrangement uses TRBV20-1 and TRBJ1-1, with D possibly TRBD1 on 5 matching bases. Trimming took 3 bases from V and 6 from J, leaving 14 bases between them. This CDR3 comprises 13 residues. CDR1 and CDR2 from the germline V gene are DFQATT and SNEGSKA (reference sequence). The CDR3 DNA sequence: TGCAGTGCTAGTCCATCAGGGTACGCTGAAGCTTTCTTT. This encodes CSASPSGYAEAFF.

A single count supports this clone. V usage is TRBV9 and J usage is TRBJ1-4, with no clear D. The CDR3 spans 13 residues. The germline V gene encodes CDR1 SGDLS and CDR2 YYNGEE. V was clipped by 3 bases and J by 6 bases, with 9 bases between them. The CDR3 reads CASSGGNYEKLFF. CDR3 in DNA: TGTGCCAGCAGCGGCGGGAACTATGAAAAACTGTTTTTT.

This chain links TRBV28 with TRBJ1-1, with D perhaps matching TRBD1 (5 bases). Germline lookup yields CDR1 MDHEN and CDR2 SYDVKM. The CDR3 length is 14 residues. V dropped 5 bases and J dropped 0 bases, with 10 bases sitting between them. DNA of the CDR3: TGTGCCAGCAGTCGTAGGACACTGAACACTGAAGCTTTCTTT. The encoded protein is CASSRRTLNTEAFF.

In its sample, this clone was seen once. This chain links TRBV12-3 or TRBV12-4 with TRBJ1-1; D is unresolved. Trimming took 10 bases from V and 4 from J, leaving 16 bases between them. The CDR3 spans 13 residues. The CDR3 nucleotides are TGTGCCACCCGAGCCATCGATGGCACTGAAGCTTTCTTT. The encoded protein is CATRAIDGTEAFF.

The rearrangement links TRBV18 to TRBJ2-2, with 8 nucleotides matching TRBD1. The germline V gene has CDR1 KGHSH and CDR2 LQKENI. The CDR3 is 16 amino acids. With 6 bases clipped from V and 3 bases from J, the junction kept 9 bases outside the gene matches. The CDR3 spells CASSTSRGQDTGELFF. The CDR3 DNA follows: TGTGCCAGCTCTACCAGCCGGGGACAGGACACCGGGGAGCTGTTTTTT.

The chain recombines TRBV13 with TRBJ2-2, with 12 bases lining up with TRBD2. Germline values: CDR1 PRHDT, CDR2 FYEKMQ (reference sequence). The CDR3 has 18 amino acids. V lost 0 bases and J lost 6; bases outside the gene matches: 8. The CDR3 nucleotides are TGTGCCAGCAGCTTAGGTGGCACTAGCGGGGGGTCCCCCGGGGAGCTGTTTTTT. This gives the protein CASSLGGTSGGSPGELFF.

The chain has TRBV4-3 and TRBJ2-7; D might be TRBD2 (7 bases). Germline V lookup: CDR1 LGHNA, CDR2 YSLEER. The CDR3 extends over 15 amino acids. V lost 4 bases and J lost 9, with 22 bases in between. In DNA form, the CDR3 reads TGCGCCAGCAGCCCCCAGCGGGACGACCCACAGGGGCAGTACTTC. It translates to CASSPQRDDPQGQYF.

The V call is TRBV10-3, the J call TRBJ2-2; 8 nucleotides match TRBD2. V dropped 2 bases and J dropped 4; count of bases not matched to a gene: 3. CDR3 length: 15 residues. Germline CDR1 is ENHRY and CDR2 is SYGVKD. CDR3 DNA: TGTGCCATCAGTGAGAGGCTAGCGGGCACCGGGGAGCTGTTTTTT. Translated: CAISERLAGTGELFF.

The chain employs TRBV7-8 and TRBJ2-2; D perhaps matches TRBD1 (6 bases). V lost 4 bases and J lost 0, with 12 bases in between. The CDR3 runs 16 residues. Germline V gene lookup returns CDR1 SGHVS and CDR2 FQNEAQ. CDR3 coding DNA: TGTGCCAGCAGCTGGGGACACGCACCGAACACCGGGGAGCTGTTTTTT. Amino acid sequence: CASSWGHAPNTGELFF.

In its sample, this clone was seen a few times. The genes are TRBV3-1 (or the pseudogene TRBV3-2) and TRBJ2-7; no definite D call. CDR1 is LGHDT, CDR2 YNNKEL, per germline (reference sequence). CDR3 length equals 11 residues. Between the trimmed V and J ends, which lost 4 bases and 6 bases, there was a span of 7 bases. The CDR3 protein is CASSLSTEQYF. The CDR3 region has the DNA TGTGCCAGCAGCCTTTCTACCGAGCAGTACTTC.

The gene calls are TRBV15 and TRBJ2-7; 8 bases fit TRBD2. The germline gives CDR1 LNHNV, CDR2 YYDKDF (reference sequence). The V segment lost 1 base and the J segment 12 bases; nucleotides outside the gene matches: 20. This CDR3 is built from 17 residues. The CDR3 sequence is CATSRVVSGGPPRSRYF. In DNA, the CDR3 is TGTGCCACCAGCAGAGTCGTAAGCGGGGGCCCTCCACGGTCTCGGTACTTC.

This chain links TRBV6-5 with TRBJ2-3; 7 bases align to TRBD1. With V trimmed by 5 bases and J by 3 bases, 8 bases remained unmatched. The CDR3 is 15 residues long. The germline CDR1 and CDR2 sequences are MNHEY and SVGAGI. The CDR3 DNA reads as TGTGCCAGCAGTCCTAGGGGGCGCGGGACAGATACGCAGTATTTT. This sequence encodes CASSPRGRGTDTQYF.

The CDR3 reads CSVAGTGLNNEQFF. For the CDR3, the DNA is TGCAGCGTTGCCGGGACAGGGCTCAACAATGAGCAGTTCTTC. The gene calls are TRBV29-1 and TRBJ2-1; 9 nucleotides align to TRBD1. Unmatched junction bases numbered 6, after V lost 4 bases and J lost 5 bases. This CDR3 has 14 amino acids. Germline CDR1 SQVTM, CDR2 ANQGSEA.

The gene calls are TRBV28 and TRBJ2-2; TRBD2 might be the D (5 bases). CDR3 length: 15 residues. Per germline, CDR1 MDHEN and CDR2 SYDVKM. Trimming took off 3 bases at V and 0 bases at J, with 8 bases between the two ends. The CDR3 loop reads CASSFGGSNTGELFF. The CDR3 DNA is TGTGCCAGCAGTTTCGGAGGATCGAACACCGGGGAGCTGTTTTTT.

The V call is TRBV2, the J call TRBJ2-2; D is unresolved. CDR3 size: 15 residues. Germline V gives CDR1 SNHLY, CDR2 FYNNEI. Trimming left V 6 bases short and J 6 bases short, with 17 bases between. CDR3 region: CASRDTDTQAGELFF. CDR3 nucleotides: TGTGCCAGCAGGGATACTGACACACAAGCCGGGGAGCTGTTTTTT.

The chain combines TRBV7-9 with TRBJ2-1; 8 nucleotides align to TRBD2. Germline CDR1 and CDR2: SEHNR and FQNEAQ (reference sequence). The V segment lost 1 base and the J segment 1 base; nucleotides outside the gene matches: 3. This CDR3 comprises 16 residues. CDR3 DNA: TGTGCCAGCAGCTTAGTGCGGGGGGAATCCTACAATGAGCAGTTCTTC. It encodes CASSLVRGESYNEQFF.

As regards this clone: The likely explanation is a read error, given a far larger clone one base away. The chain uses TRBV7-2 and TRBJ2-7; D is ambiguous. With 3 bases removed from V and 0 bases from J, the gap between germline ends came to 3 bases. Germline V CDR1 and CDR2: SGHTA, FQGNSA. CDR3 length: 12 amino acids. CDR3 loop: CASSLSSYEQYF. As DNA, the CDR3 is TGTGCCAGCAGCTTGAGCTCCTACGAGCAGTACTTC.

This clone has a single count. The genes are TRBV7-6 and TRBJ2-3; 8 bases line up with TRBD2. Germline V gene data show CDR1 as SGHVS and CDR2 as FNYEAQ. CDR3 length: 15 amino acids. V dropped 3 bases and J dropped 2; count of bases not matched to a gene: 4. The CDR3 spells CASSFGGGYTDTQYF. The CDR3 DNA is TGTGCCAGCAGCTTCGGGGGGGGTTACACAGATACGCAGTATTTT.

As concerns this clone: Other DNA sequences within the sample encode an identical CDR3. This chain joins TRBV11-2 and TRBJ2-3, with a tentative D call TRBD2 (7 bases). This CDR3 has 15 residues. Germline CDR1 reads SGHAT; CDR2 reads FQNNGV. V lost 3 bases, J lost 2 bases, and 12 bases lay in between. The CDR3 loop is CASSLGGGDTDTQYF. DNA of the CDR3: TGTGCCAGCAGCTTGGGAGGGGGAGACACAGATACGCAGTATTTT.

The CDR3 loop is CASSQVKSPGEKLFF. The DNA for the CDR3 is TGTGCCAGCAGCCAAGTAAAGTCACCGGGGGAAAAACTGTTTTTT. This rearrangement joins TRBV14 to TRBJ1-4, with D uncertain. V lost 1 base to trimming and J lost 8 bases, with 14 bases between them. CDR3 length equals 15 residues. CDR1 is SGHDN and CDR2 is FVKESK in the germline V gene.